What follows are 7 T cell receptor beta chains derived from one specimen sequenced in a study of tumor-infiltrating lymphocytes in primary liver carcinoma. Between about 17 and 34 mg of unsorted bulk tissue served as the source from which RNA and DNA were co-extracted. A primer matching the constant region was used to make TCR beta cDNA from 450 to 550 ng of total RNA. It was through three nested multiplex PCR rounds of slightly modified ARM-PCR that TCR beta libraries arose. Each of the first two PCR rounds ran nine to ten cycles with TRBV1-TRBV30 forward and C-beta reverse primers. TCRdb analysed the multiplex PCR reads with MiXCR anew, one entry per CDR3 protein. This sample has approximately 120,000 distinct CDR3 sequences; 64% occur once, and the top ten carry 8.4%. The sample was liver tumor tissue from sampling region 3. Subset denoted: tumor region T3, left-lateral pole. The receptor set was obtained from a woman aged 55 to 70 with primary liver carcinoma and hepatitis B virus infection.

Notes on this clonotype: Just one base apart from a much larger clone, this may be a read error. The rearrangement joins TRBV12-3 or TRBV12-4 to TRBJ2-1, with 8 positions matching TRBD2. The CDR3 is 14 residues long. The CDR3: CTSSSTGGLGEQFF. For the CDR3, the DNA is TGTACCAGCAGTTCGACGGGAGGGCTCGGTGAGCAGTTCTTC.

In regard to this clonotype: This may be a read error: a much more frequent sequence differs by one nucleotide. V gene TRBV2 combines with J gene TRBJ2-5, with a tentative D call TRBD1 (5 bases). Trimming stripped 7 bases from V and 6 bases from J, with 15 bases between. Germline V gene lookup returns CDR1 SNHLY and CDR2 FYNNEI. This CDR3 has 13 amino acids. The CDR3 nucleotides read TGTGCCAGCATCCAACAGGTACAAAAGACCCAGTACTTC. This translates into CASIQQVQKTQYF.

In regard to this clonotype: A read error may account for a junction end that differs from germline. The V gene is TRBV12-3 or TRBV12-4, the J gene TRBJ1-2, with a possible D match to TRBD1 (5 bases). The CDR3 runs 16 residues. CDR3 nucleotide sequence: TGTGCTAGCAGCCAAATTGGGACCGAACCGAACTGTGGCTACACCTTC. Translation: CASSQIGTEPNCGYTF.

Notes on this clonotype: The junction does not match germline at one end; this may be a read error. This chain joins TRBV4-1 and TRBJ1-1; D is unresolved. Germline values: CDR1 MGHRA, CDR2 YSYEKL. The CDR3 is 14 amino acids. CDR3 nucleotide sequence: TGCGCCAGCAGCCTTAGGATCGGGAGCACTGTAGCTTTCTTT. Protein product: CASSLRIGSTVAFF.

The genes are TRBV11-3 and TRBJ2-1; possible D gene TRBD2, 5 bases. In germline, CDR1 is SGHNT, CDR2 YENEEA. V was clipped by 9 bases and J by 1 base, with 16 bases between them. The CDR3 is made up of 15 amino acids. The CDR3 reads CASNSEGRSYNEQFF. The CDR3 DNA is TGTGCCAGTAACTCAGAGGGAAGATCCTACAATGAGCAGTTCTTC. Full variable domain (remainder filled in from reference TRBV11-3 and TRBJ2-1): EAGVVQSPRYKIIEKKQPVAFWCNPISGHNTLYWYLQNLGQGPELLIRYENEEAVDDSQLPKDRFSAERLKGVDSTLKIQPAELGDSAVYLCASNSEGRSYNEQFFGPGTRLTVL.

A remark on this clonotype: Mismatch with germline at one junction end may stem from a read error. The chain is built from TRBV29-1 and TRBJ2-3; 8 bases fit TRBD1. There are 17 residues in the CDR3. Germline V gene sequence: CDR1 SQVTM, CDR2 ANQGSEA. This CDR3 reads CSARLGATAGGTDTKYF. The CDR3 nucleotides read TGCAGCGCTCGACTGGGGGCAACTGCAGGGGGCACAGATACGAAGTATTTT.

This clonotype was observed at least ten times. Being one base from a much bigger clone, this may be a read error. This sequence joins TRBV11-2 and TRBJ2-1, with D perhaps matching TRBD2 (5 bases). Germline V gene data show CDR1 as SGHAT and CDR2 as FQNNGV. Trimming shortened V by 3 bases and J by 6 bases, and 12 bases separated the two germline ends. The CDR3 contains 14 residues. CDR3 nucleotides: TGTGCCAGCAGCTTGGGGTCGGGGTGCAATGAGCAGTTCTTC. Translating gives CASSLGSGCNEQFF.